What follows are 14 T cell receptor beta chains derived from one specimen sequenced in a study of shared clonotypes between healthy human individuals. Measured with immunoSEQ multiplex PCR; TCRdb has only the in-frame clones, and not every one. The sample consists of about 2.4 million clones, roughly 93% of them appearing once. Sequencing was performed on naive CD4+ T cells from PBMCs. Indicated subset: CD45RA+ positively selected. The receptor source for this set is a man aged 18-30 years in good health. Some clones in this sample may be carry-over from other donors' samples.

This rearrangement joins TRBV7-9 to TRBJ1-1; the D is unclear. The V gene lost 1 base and the J gene lost 10 bases, with 16 bases spanning the gap. This CDR3 region has 14 residues. CDR1 is SEHNR, CDR2 FQNEAQ, per germline (reference sequence). CDR3 region: CASSLDQVVRGAFF. CDR3 nucleotides: TGTGCCAGCAGCTTAGACCAGGTCGTGCGGGGAGCTTTCTTT.

V is TRBV12-1 and J is TRBJ2-7; no DNA check was done on the table's D call, TRBD2. TRBV12-1 is a known pseudogene. This CDR3 comprises 20 residues. Here the CDR3 DNA reads TGTGCCAGCAGCCGGGTATACGGGACTAGCGAATCATTGGGCTCCTACGAGCAGTACTTC. Protein product: CASSRVYGTSESLGSYEQYF.

The rearrangement joins TRBV7-8 to TRBJ1-5, with D uncertain. Looked up from germline, CDR1 is SGHVS and CDR2 is FQNEAQ. V was clipped by 0 bases and J by 3 bases, with 9 bases between them. This CDR3 is 15 amino acids long. CDR3 protein: CASSLAQPFNQPQHF. The CDR3 DNA follows: TGTGCCAGCAGCTTAGCACAGCCCTTCAATCAGCCCCAGCATTTT.

Remarks on this clone: The same CDR3 is also encoded by other DNA sequences in this sample. The CDR3 region is CASSPGRNEQFF. Written as DNA, the CDR3 is TGTGCCAGCAGCCCCGGGAGGAATGAGCAGTTCTTC. The chain recombines TRBV11-3 with TRBJ2-1, with 7 bases identical to TRBD2. The CDR3 is made up of 12 amino acids. Germline V gene sequence: CDR1 SGHNT, CDR2 YENEEA. V gave up 5 bases and J gave up 7 bases; unmatched junction bases: 2.

This chain joins TRBV19 and TRBJ2-1; TRBD1 is a possible D gene (5 bases). V was trimmed by 3 bases and J by 2 bases, leaving 11 bases between them. Germline V gene lookup returns CDR1 LNHDA and CDR2 SQIVND (reference sequence). CDR3 length: 15 residues. Here the CDR3 DNA reads TGTGCCAGTAGTATCATCACAGGTACCTACAATGAGCAGTTCTTC. Translating gives CASSIITGTYNEQFF.

CDR3 region: CASSMGGGAEEQYF. The CDR3 DNA reads as TGTGCCAGCTCGATGGGCGGGGGCGCCGAAGAGCAGTACTTC. The chain links TRBV28 to TRBJ2-7; weak D call: TRBD2 (7 bases). The V end lost 8 bases, the J end lost 7 bases, and 21 bases lay between the germline ends. The CDR3 runs 14 residues. Germline loops: CDR1 MDHEN, CDR2 SYDVKM.

This clone was picked up one time. J is TRBJ2-7 and V is TRBV5-1, with a tentative D call TRBD2 (6 bases). CDR1 and CDR2 from the germline V gene are SGHRS and YFSETQ. This CDR3 region has 14 residues. V dropped 5 bases and J dropped 3 bases, with 15 bases sitting between them. The CDR3 sequence is CASSRGTSSYEQYF. The DNA for the CDR3 is TGCGCCAGCAGTCGGGGTACTAGCAGCTACGAGCAGTACTTC.

The chain is built from TRBV7-2 and TRBJ2-5; 7 bases agree with TRBD1. This CDR3 region has 16 residues. The germline CDR1 and CDR2 sequences are SGHTA and FQGNSA. V was pared by 5 bases and J by 1 base, with 10 bases of the junction left unmatched. The CDR3 protein is CASSQQGPPFQETQYF. CDR3 sequence (DNA): TGTGCCAGCAGCCAACAGGGGCCCCCATTCCAAGAGACCCAGTACTTC.

This clone occurred a few times. The CDR3 DNA reads as TGCGCCAGCAGCTTCTCCCTCGGGGACACTGAAGCTTTCTTT. It is translated as CASSFSLGDTEAFF. The chain employs TRBV5-1 and TRBJ1-1, with D hard to call. The CDR3 spans 14 residues. Trimming stripped 2 bases from V and 3 bases from J, with 11 bases between. Per germline, CDR1 SGHRS and CDR2 YFSETQ.

The chain links TRBV6-6 to TRBJ2-5, with a weak D call TRBD1 (6 bases). CDR1 is MNHNY, CDR2 SVGAGI, per germline (reference sequence). The CDR3 covers 14 residues. V dropped 8 bases and J dropped 5 bases, with 18 bases sitting between them. In DNA form, the CDR3 reads TGTGCCAGCGGCACAGGGCGCCGTTTGGAGACCCAGTACTTC. Amino acid sequence: CASGTGRRLETQYF.

V is TRBV7-2 and J is TRBJ2-7; possible D gene TRBD2, 7 bases. This CDR3 is built from 13 residues. CDR1 and CDR2 from the germline V gene are SGHTA and FQGNSA. Trimming removed 5 bases from V and 5 bases from J, with 13 bases in between. The CDR3 region has the DNA TGTGCCAGCAGCACCCGGGGGGCGGACGAGCAGTACTTC. This translates into CASSTRGADEQYF.

V gene TRBV6-6 combines with J gene TRBJ2-7, with D possibly called TRBD1 or TRBD2 (5 bases each). Germline V gene sequence: CDR1 MNHNY, CDR2 SVGAGI (reference sequence). The V gene lost 0 bases and the J gene lost 2 bases, with 14 bases spanning the gap. The CDR3 covers 16 residues. The CDR3 region has the DNA TGTGCCAGCAGTTACTCGGGGGTAGCACACACCTACGAGCAGTACTTC. Amino acids: CASSYSGVAHTYEQYF.

The chain combines TRBV20-1 with TRBJ2-7; the D gene is possibly TRBD2 (5 bases). The germline CDR1 and CDR2 sequences are DFQATT and SNEGSKA (reference sequence). This CDR3 is 10 amino acids long. The V gene lost 7 bases and the J gene lost 5 bases, with 9 bases spanning the gap. CDR3 residues: CSVEGHEQYF. The DNA for the CDR3 is TGCAGTGTAGAGGGTCACGAGCAGTACTTC.

The chain uses TRBV5-1 and TRBJ2-5, with 7 bases matching TRBD1. The CDR3 is made up of 14 amino acids. Per the germline V gene, CDR1 is SGHRS and CDR2 is YFSETQ. Trimming removed 3 bases from V and 5 bases from J; junction bases left unmatched: 7. The CDR3, as DNA: TGCGCCAGCAGCTCGGGACAGCTTAGGGAGACCCAGTACTTC. This encodes CASSSGQLRETQYF.